A single sample gave rise to the 14 T cell receptor beta chains below, sequenced in a study of shared clonotypes between healthy human individuals. Clones were read by immunoSEQ multiplex PCR, and TCRdb kept only the in-frame ones, dropping some. The repertoire holds about 2.3 million clones, with more than 85% as singletons. Sequencing used naive CD4+ T cells from PBMCs. Noted subset: CD45RA+ positively selected. Receptors originate from a man between 18 and 29 years old in good health. Some clones in this sample may be carry-over from other donors' samples.

The chain is built from TRBV7-9 and TRBJ1-1, with a possible D match to TRBD1 (6 bases). The germline V gene encodes CDR1 SEHNR and CDR2 FQNEAQ (reference sequence). Trimming cost V 4 bases and J 5 bases, with 14 bases left between them. The CDR3 is made up of 14 amino acids. The CDR3 is CASSSSGAETEAFF. CDR3 in DNA: TGTGCCAGCAGCTCTTCAGGGGCGGAAACTGAAGCTTTCTTT. Using reference TRBV7-9 and TRBJ1-1 for the parts outside the CDR3, the full variable domain is DTGVSQNPRHKITKRGQNVTFRCDPISEHNRLYWYRQTLGQGPEFLTYFQNEAQLEKSRLLSDRFSAERPKGSFSTLEIQRTEQGDSAMYLCASSSSGAETEAFFGQGTRLTVV.

The chain recombines TRBV29-1 with TRBJ2-7; no clear D gene. Germline V gene data show CDR1 as SQVTM and CDR2 as ANQGSEA. This CDR3 contains 10 residues. The germline V and J ends were trimmed by 4 bases and 3 bases, with 4 bases remaining between them. The CDR3 nucleotides are TGCAGCGTTGTCAACTACGAGCAGTACTTC. Translating gives CSVVNYEQYF.

For this clone: Other DNA sequences of this sample code for an identical CDR3. This sequence joins TRBV28 and TRBJ1-3; D is unresolved. The CDR3 loop spans 11 amino acids. With 6 bases removed from V and 4 bases from J, the gap between germline ends came to 4 bases. In germline, CDR1 is MDHEN, CDR2 SYDVKM. DNA for the CDR3: TGTGCCAGCAGCCTCGGAAACACCATATATTTT. Protein: CASSLGNTIYF. Using reference TRBV28 and TRBJ1-3 for the parts outside the CDR3, the full variable domain is DVKVTQSSRYLVKRTGEKVFLECVQDMDHENMFWYRQDPGLGLRLIYFSYDVKMKEKGDIPEGYSVSREKKERFSLILESASTNQTSMYLCASSLGNTIYFGEGSWLTVV.

V is TRBV6-4 and J is TRBJ2-2, with D possibly matching TRBD2 (6 bases). This CDR3 contains 18 residues. The germline CDR1 and CDR2 sequences are MRHNA and SNTAGT. V lost 0 bases, J lost 1 base, and 15 bases lay in between. The CDR3 nucleotides read TGTGCCAGCAGTGACTCCCACAAAGCGGGCAGGAACACCGGGGAGCTGTTTTTT. Encoded protein: CASSDSHKAGRNTGELFF.

V gene TRBV18 combines with J gene TRBJ1-3, with 9 nucleotides matching TRBD1. V gave up 2 bases and J gave up 2 bases; unmatched junction bases: 7. CDR1 is KGHSH, CDR2 LQKENI, per germline. There are 17 residues in the CDR3. CDR3 DNA: TGTGCCAGCTCACCAATCTACACAGGGGGCGCTGGAAACACCATATATTTT. Amino acids: CASSPIYTGGAGNTIYF.

The count of this clone is one. V is TRBV29-1 and J is TRBJ2-1, with 7 bases lining up with TRBD1. CDR3 size: 15 residues. CDR1 and CDR2 (germline): SQVTM, ANQGSEA. With 4 bases clipped from V and 0 bases from J, the junction kept 6 bases outside the gene matches. DNA of the CDR3: TGCAGCGTTGCCCGGGACAGAAGCTCCTACAATGAGCAGTTCTTC. It encodes CSVARDRSSYNEQFF.

The V gene is TRBV28, the J gene TRBJ2-7, with D possibly TRBD1 on 6 matching bases. Deletions cut 8 bases from V and 6 bases from J, with 14 bases between. The CDR3 loop spans 12 amino acids. Germline lookup yields CDR1 MDHEN and CDR2 SYDVKM. CDR3 bases: TGTGCCAGCTGGGGGCCAAATGCCGAGCAGTACTTC. Translation: CASWGPNAEQYF. Drawing the rest from reference TRBV28 and TRBJ2-7, the complete variable domain is DVKVTQSSRYLVKRTGEKVFLECVQDMDHENMFWYRQDPGLGLRLIYFSYDVKMKEKGDIPEGYSVSREKKERFSLILESASTNQTSMYLCASWGPNAEQYFGPGTRLTVT.

The genes are TRBV6-5 and TRBJ1-2; a possible D gene is TRBD1 (5 bases). Germline V gene data show CDR1 as MNHEY and CDR2 as SVGAGI. This CDR3 has 16 residues. The V end was cut by 2 bases, the J end by 7 bases, with 20 bases between. As DNA, the CDR3 is TGTGCCAGCAGTTACGCCGCAGGGAATGGAAAGGGTGGCTACACCTTC. Its translation: CASSYAAGNGKGGYTF.

The chain recombines TRBV5-6 with TRBJ1-2, with a possible D match to TRBD1 (5 bases). The CDR3 spans 14 residues. Germline V gene data show CDR1 as SGHDT and CDR2 as YYEEEE. V was clipped by 0 bases and J by 3 bases, with 9 bases between them. CDR3 amino acids: CASSLAGGDYGYTF. The CDR3 coding sequence is TGTGCCAGCAGCTTGGCCGGGGGGGACTATGGCTACACCTTC.

The rearrangement joins TRBV2 to TRBJ2-3; a weak D match, TRBD2 (5 bases). The germline V and J ends were trimmed by 1 base and 3 bases, with 8 bases remaining between them. The CDR3 loop spans 14 amino acids. The germline V gene has CDR1 SNHLY and CDR2 FYNNEI. The CDR3 sequence is CASSEVPGTDTQYF. The CDR3 coding sequence is TGTGCCAGCAGTGAAGTCCCGGGGACAGATACGCAGTATTTT.

The J gene is TRBJ1-3, the V gene TRBV6-5; D unclear. V lost 5 bases and J lost 4, with 9 bases in between. CDR3 length: 13 amino acids. From germline, CDR1 is MNHEY and CDR2 SVGAGI. The CDR3 DNA reads as TGTGCCAGCAGTACCCCCGGAGGAAACACCATATATTTT. The encoded protein is CASSTPGGNTIYF.

About this clone: Other DNA sequences in this sample translate to the same CDR3. The V gene is TRBV20-1, the J gene TRBJ2-2, with D unresolved. CDR1 and CDR2 (germline): DFQATT, SNEGSKA (reference sequence). The V end was cut by 6 bases, the J end by 2 bases, with 4 bases between. This CDR3 has 11 residues. In nucleotides, the CDR3 is TGCAGTGCGAGAAACACCGGGGAGCTGTTTTTT. It specifies CSARNTGELFF.

The V gene is TRBV7-9, the J gene TRBJ2-5; 9 nucleotides line up with TRBD1. This CDR3 has 14 residues. Germline V gene sequence: CDR1 SEHNR, CDR2 FQNEAQ (reference sequence). J gave up 5 bases and V 5 bases, and 6 bases lay outside the gene matches. The CDR3, as DNA: TGTGCCAGCAGCCGGACAGGGGCTGAGGAGACCCAGTACTTC. It encodes CASSRTGAEETQYF.

As concerns this clone: Different DNA sequences within this sample yield the same CDR3. The chain has TRBV9 and TRBJ2-1; 13 bases line up with TRBD2. V shed 3 bases and J 4 bases; nucleotides not matched to a gene: 1. The germline CDR1 and CDR2 sequences are SGDLS and YYNGEE. This CDR3 spans 15 amino acids. The CDR3 loop is CASSEGLAGYNEQFF. The CDR3 coding sequence is TGTGCCAGCAGCGAGGGACTAGCGGGATACAATGAGCAGTTCTTC. Looking up the rest from reference TRBV9 and TRBJ2-1 gives the full variable domain: DSGVTQTPKHLITATGQRVTLRCSPRSGDLSVYWYQQSLDQGLQFLIQYYNGEERAKGNILERFSAQQFPDLHSELNLSSLELGDSALYFCASSEGLAGYNEQFFGPGTRLTVL.